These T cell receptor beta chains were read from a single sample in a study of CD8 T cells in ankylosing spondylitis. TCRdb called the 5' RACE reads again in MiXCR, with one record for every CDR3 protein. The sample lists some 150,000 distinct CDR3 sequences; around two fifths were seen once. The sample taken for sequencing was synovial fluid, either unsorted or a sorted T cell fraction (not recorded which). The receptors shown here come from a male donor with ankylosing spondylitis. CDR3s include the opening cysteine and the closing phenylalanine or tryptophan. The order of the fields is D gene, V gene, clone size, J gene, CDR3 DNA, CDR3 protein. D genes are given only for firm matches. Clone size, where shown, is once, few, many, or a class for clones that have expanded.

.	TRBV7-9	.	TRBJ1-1	TGTGCCAGCAGCTTAGCGCGGGGGAACCAGGGTTCAGGTGAAGCTTTCTTT	CASSLARGNQGSGEAFF
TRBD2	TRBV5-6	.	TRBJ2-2	TGTGCCAGCAGCCCGACGGGACTAGCTACCGGGGAGCTGTTTTTT	CASSPTGLATGELFF
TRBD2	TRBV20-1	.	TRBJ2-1	TGCAGTGCAACGCCGGGACTAGCTTACAATGAGCAGTTCTTC	CSATPGLAYNEQFF
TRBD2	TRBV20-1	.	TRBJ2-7	TGCAGTGCTAAGGCTAGCGGGAACCGCCCCTACGAGCAGTACTTC	CSAKASGNRPYEQYF
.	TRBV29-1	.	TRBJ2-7	TGCAGCGTTGAAGGGCAGTCGGACGAGCAGTACTTC	CSVEGQSDEQYF
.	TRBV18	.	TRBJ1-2	TGTGCCAGCTCACCACACAGGCCTGGCTGGGGCTACACCTTC	CASSPHRPGWGYTF
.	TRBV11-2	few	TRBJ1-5	TGTGCCAGCAGCTTAGATTGGGGGGCCTTAATGGGGCTGCCCCAGCATTTT	CASSLDWGALMGLPQHF
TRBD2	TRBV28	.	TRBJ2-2	TGTGCCAGCAGTTTATGCCTCTTCAAAGAGGGGACTAGCGGGGTTGAGAACACCGGGGAGCTGTTTTTT	CASSLCLFKEGTSGVENTGELFF
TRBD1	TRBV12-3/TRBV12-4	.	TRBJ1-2	TGTGCCAGCATCTTGGCGGGGGACAGGGTGAGAAACTATGGCTACACCTTC	CASILAGDRVRNYGYTF
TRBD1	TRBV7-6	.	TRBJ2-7	TGTGCCAGCAGCCCAGAGGTTGGGACAGACTACGAGCAGTACTTC	CASSPEVGTDYEQYF
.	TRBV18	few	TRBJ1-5	TGTGCCAGCTCACGGGGGGGCACTCGCTATAGCAATCAGCCCCAGCATTTT	CASSRGGTRYSNQPQHF
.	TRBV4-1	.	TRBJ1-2	TGCGCCAGCAGCCAAGTCTGGACAGCCTATGGCTACACCTTC	CASSQVWTAYGYTF
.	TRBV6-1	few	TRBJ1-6	TGTGCCAGCACAGAGACAGGAGAAAATTCACCCCTCCACTTT	CASTETGENSPLHF
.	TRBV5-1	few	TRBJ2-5	TGCGCCAGCAGCTGCACAGGGTATGAGGAGACCCAGTACTTC	CASSCTGYEETQYF
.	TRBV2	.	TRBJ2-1	TGTGCCAGCAGTGAAGGCTACGACTTATACAATGAGCAGTTCTTC	CASSEGYDLYNEQFF
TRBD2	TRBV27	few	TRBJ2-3	TGTGCCAGCAGTTTCGATGTAACTAGCGCCACAGATACGCAGTATTTT	CASSFDVTSATDTQYF
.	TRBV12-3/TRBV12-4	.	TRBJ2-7	TGTGCCAGCATCCTCCGGGGCCGGGGGCGGCCTGCCGAGCAGTACTTC	CASILRGRGRPAEQYF
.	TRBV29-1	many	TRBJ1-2	TGCAGCGCGGTAAATCTCGGGTATGGCTACACCTTC	CSAVNLGYGYTF
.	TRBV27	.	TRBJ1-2	TGTGCCAGCAGTCCGGGATCCGAGGGGTATGGCTACACCTTC	CASSPGSEGYGYTF
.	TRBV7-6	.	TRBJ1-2	TGTGCCAGCAGCTTGTCCCCTATGGGGGTTTACTATGGCTACACCTTC	CASSLSPMGVYYGYTF
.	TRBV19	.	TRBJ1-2	TGTGCCAGTAGTATAGGCCCCGGGGCCTATGGCTACACCTTC	CASSIGPGAYGYTF
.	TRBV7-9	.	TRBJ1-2	TGTGCCAGCAGCCCAGACAGGCACTATGGCTACACCTTC	CASSPDRHYGYTF
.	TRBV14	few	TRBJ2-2	TGTGCCAGCAGCCAAGATTTTAGGGACGGGGAGCTGTTTTTT	CASSQDFRDGELFF
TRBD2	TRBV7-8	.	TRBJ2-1	TGTGCCAGCAGCGACATAGCGGGGGCGACCTACAATGAGCAGTTCTTC	CASSDIAGATYNEQFF
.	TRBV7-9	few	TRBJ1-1	TGTGCCAGCGGCTCCGGGAACACTGAAGCTTTCTTT	CASGSGNTEAFF
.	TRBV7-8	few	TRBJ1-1	TGTGCCAGCAGGGGGATTGGTAATGAAGCTTTCTTT	CASRGIGNEAFF
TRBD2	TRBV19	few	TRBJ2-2	TGTGCCAGTAGTATTAGCGGGGGGCCTTACAGCGGGGAGCTGTTTTTT	CASSISGGPYSGELFF
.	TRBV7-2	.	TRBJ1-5	TGTGCCAGCAGCAAGGGACGGCTGCTTCAGCCCCAGCATTTT	CASSKGRLLQPQHF
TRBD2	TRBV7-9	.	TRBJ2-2	TGTGCCAGCAGCGAGAGCGGGACGAGCCCCGGGGAGCTGTTTTTT	CASSESGTSPGELFF
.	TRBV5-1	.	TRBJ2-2	TGCGCCAGCAGCTTGCGCTGGAACACCGGGGAGCTGTTTTTT	CASSLRWNTGELFF
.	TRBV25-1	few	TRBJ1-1	TGTGCCAGCAGGGGACTCCAAGGGGGAGCTTTCTTT	CASRGLQGGAFF
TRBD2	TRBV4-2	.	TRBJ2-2	TGTGCCAGCAGCCAAGGCCTTGGACTAGCTTCCACCGGGGAGCTGTTTTTT	CASSQGLGLASTGELFF
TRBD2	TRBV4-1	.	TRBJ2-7	TGCGCCAGCAGCCGACTAGCGGGAGAGGTCTACGAGCAGTACTTC	CASSRLAGEVYEQYF
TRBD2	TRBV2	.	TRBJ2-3	TGTGCCAGCAGGCGACTAGCGGGGGGCCTAATACTAGATACGCAGTATTTT	CASRRLAGGLILDTQYF
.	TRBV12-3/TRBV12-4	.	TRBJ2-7	TGTGCCAGCAGTTTGGGTTGGGCTCGACGGCAGTACTTC	CASSLGWARRQYF
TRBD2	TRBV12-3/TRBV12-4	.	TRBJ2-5	TGTGCCAGCAGTTCTCCGGGACTAGCGGGGGGGCCCCGAGAGACCCAGTACTTC	CASSSPGLAGGPRETQYF
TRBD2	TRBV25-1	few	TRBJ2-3	TGTGCCAGCAGTGAATACGGCGGGGGGCATCGAGATACGCAGTATTTT	CASSEYGGGHRDTQYF
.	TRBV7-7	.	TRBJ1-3	TGTGCCAGCAGCCCCGGCGCTGGAAACACCATATATTTT	CASSPGAGNTIYF
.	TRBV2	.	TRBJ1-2	TGTGCCAGCAGTGAAGTTTCTGCGGTAAACTATGGCTACACCTTC	CASSEVSAVNYGYTF
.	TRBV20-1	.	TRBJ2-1	TGCAGTGCTAGTTCTTGGGGCGGGGTTCTGGATGAGCAGTTCTTC	CSASSWGGVLDEQFF
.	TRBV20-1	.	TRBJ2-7	TGCAGTGCTTCTAGTCCGCTTGTCTCCTACGAGCAGTACTTC	CSASSPLVSYEQYF
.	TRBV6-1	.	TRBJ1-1	TGTGCCAGCGGTCTCAACCCTTTCGTGATGAACACTGAAGCTTTCTTT	CASGLNPFVMNTEAFF
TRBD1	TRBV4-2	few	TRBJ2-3	TGTGCCAGCAGCCAAGATGGAGGGACAGGGGGGGATACGCAGTATTTT	CASSQDGGTGGDTQYF
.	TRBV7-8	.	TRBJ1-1	TGTGCCAGCAGCTTAGAGTCACAGATAAACACTGAAGCTTTCTTT	CASSLESQINTEAFF
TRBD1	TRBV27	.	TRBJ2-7	TGTGCCAGCAGTTTTTCGACAGGGGGCTCCTACGAGCAGTACTTC	CASSFSTGGSYEQYF